The subject of this entry is one TCR beta chain. The assay was immunoSEQ multiplex PCR, and TCRdb's table has in-frame clones only and misses some. The sample carries fewer than 850,000 clones, about two thirds recorded once. The source of the sample is a study of shared clonotypes between healthy human individuals. Trimming stripped 4 bases from V and 3 bases from J, with 10 bases between. Germline V gene lookup returns CDR1 SGHRS and CDR2 YFSETQ. The CDR3 has 14 residues. The chain is built from TRBV5-1 and TRBJ2-2; D is uncertain. The sample consisted of memory CD4+ T cells sorted from blood. Described subset: CD45RA-negative fraction. The receptor's source is a woman in her twenties or thirties in good health. The CDR3 DNA is TGCGCCAGCAGCGTGGACCTGTACACCGGGGAGCTGTTTTTT. Translating it yields CASSVDLYTGELFF.